This is a list of T cell receptor beta chains from one sample in a study of cytomegalovirus exposure and HLA in healthy donors. Libraries were prepared by immunoSEQ multiplex PCR; TCRdb keeps only in-frame clonotypes and omits some of them. The sample shows approximately 300,000 clones, about 83% of them seen only once. Specimen: PBMCs. These receptors were collected from a woman aged 40 to 50 in good health and CMV-seropositive. CDR3s include the opening cysteine and the closing phenylalanine or tryptophan. D genes are given only for firm matches. Not all rows give a size; the values are once, few, many and, for expanded clones, a class.

V gene	clone size	D gene	J gene	CDR3 protein	CDR3 DNA
TRBV5-1	.	.	TRBJ1-4	CASSLGQVATNEKLFF	TGCGCCAGCAGCTTGGGCCAAGTAGCAACTAATGAAAAACTGTTTTTT
TRBV30	.	.	TRBJ1-1	CAWSQRGEAFF	TGTGCCTGGTCCCAGAGAGGGGAAGCTTTCTTT
TRBV27	once	TRBD1	TRBJ1-5	CASSPWTGNQPQHF	TGTGCCAGCAGTCCTTGGACAGGGAACCAGCCCCAGCATTTT
TRBV6-1	few	TRBD1	TRBJ1-3	CASSGGTEHSGNTIYF	TGTGCCAGCAGTGGCGGGACAGAGCACTCCGGAAACACCATATATTTT
TRBV7-9	once	TRBD1	TRBJ2-1	CASSYPGRGRVNEQFF	TGTGCCAGCAGCTACCCTGGCAGGGGGCGCGTCAATGAGCAGTTCTTC
TRBV5-4	.	TRBD2	TRBJ2-3	CASSLAWVSGLALDTQYF	TGTGCCAGCAGCTTGGCCTGGGTGTCCGGACTAGCTCTGGATACGCAGTATTTT
TRBV7-2	.	TRBD1	TRBJ1-5	CASSRQGYQPQHF	TGTGCCAGCAGCCGACAGGGTTATCAGCCCCAGCATTTT
TRBV7-9	.	TRBD2	TRBJ2-4	CASSLGGVAKNIQYF	TGTGCCAGCTCCTTGGGAGGGGTAGCCAAAAACATTCAGTACTTC
TRBV19	.	.	TRBJ2-1	CASSMRDLGNEQFF	TGTGCCAGTAGTATGCGGGATTTGGGCAATGAGCAGTTCTTC
TRBV5-8	once	TRBD1	TRBJ1-1	CASSHQGQRTFF	TGTGCCAGCAGCCACCAGGGACAGCGGACTTTCTTT
TRBV9	.	.	TRBJ2-1	CASAGGTGSSYNEQFF	TGTGCCAGCGCGGGCGGGACGGGGAGCTCCTACAATGAGCAGTTCTTC
TRBV10-3	once	.	TRBJ1-6	CAISEISNSPLHF	TGTGCCATCAGTGAGATCTCCAATTCACCCCTCCACTTT
TRBV19	.	TRBD2	TRBJ2-2	CASSMGFGTRGGELFF	TGTGCCAGTAGTATGGGTTTTGGGACTAGAGGCGGGGAGCTGTTTTTT
TRBV19	.	.	TRBJ1-1	CASSTISIMNTEAFF	TGTGCCAGTAGTACCATTTCCATCATGAACACTGAAGCTTTCTTT
TRBV6-5	.	TRBD2	TRBJ2-2	CASRELAVGELFF	TGTGCCAGCAGGGAACTAGCGGTCGGGGAGCTGTTTTTT
TRBV29-1	.	TRBD1	TRBJ2-1	CSVRAGGPYNEQFF	TGCAGCGTTCGGGCAGGGGGCCCCTACAATGAGCAGTTCTTC
TRBV7-9	.	.	TRBJ1-3	CASSPRGEPVSGNTIYF	TGTGCCAGCAGCCCCCGAGGAGAGCCCGTCTCTGGAAACACCATATATTTT
TRBV19	.	.	TRBJ2-3	CASSIGPTDTQYF	TGTGCCAGTAGTATTGGCCCCACAGATACGCAGTATTTT
TRBV4-2	.	TRBD1	TRBJ2-7	CASSQDGDRVSYEQYF	TGTGCCAGCAGCCAAGATGGGGACAGGGTCTCCTACGAGCAGTACTTC
TRBV7-3	.	TRBD2	TRBJ2-1	CASSLGTSGSYNEQFF	TGTGCCAGCAGCTTAGGGACTAGCGGATCCTACAATGAGCAGTTCTTC
TRBV5-6	.	.	TRBJ1-2	CASSLKPDTYGYTF	TGTGCCAGCAGCTTGAAACCTGACACCTATGGCTACACCTTC
TRBV15	.	.	TRBJ1-2	CATSRDLGHNTF	TGTGCCACCAGCAGAGATCTAGGACACAACACCTTC
TRBV5-1	.	.	TRBJ1-1	CASSHEQNTEAFF	TGCGCCAGCAGCCACGAACAGAACACTGAAGCTTTCTTT
TRBV19	once	.	TRBJ1-1	CASSHQGESEAFF	TGTGCCAGTAGCCACCAGGGTGAATCTGAAGCTTTCTTT
TRBV27	.	TRBD1	TRBJ2-5	CASSPMTGGRGQYF	TGTGCCAGCAGTCCAATGACAGGGGGGAGAGGGCAGTACTTC
TRBV28	.	TRBD2	TRBJ2-5	CASSLAGGRAETQYF	TGTGCCAGCAGTTTGGCGGGAGGACGGGCGGAGACCCAGTACTTC
TRBV9	.	.	TRBJ1-2	CASSPAGSIREIYGYTF	TGTGCCAGCAGCCCAGCTGGAAGTATACGGGAGATCTATGGCTACACCTTC
TRBV18	.	.	TRBJ2-3	CASSPPGADTQYF	TGTGCCAGCTCACCACCAGGGGCAGATACGCAGTATTTT
TRBV30	.	TRBD2	TRBJ2-2	CAWSPGLAGGPRTGELFF	TGTGCCTGGAGTCCCGGACTAGCGGGAGGGCCGAGGACCGGGGAGCTGTTTTTT
TRBV6-5	few	.	TRBJ2-2	CAISLAGGTGELFF	TGTGCCATCTCGTTGGCCGGGGGCACCGGGGAGCTGTTTTTT
TRBV28	.	.	TRBJ1-4	CASKQVIGKLFF	TGTGCCAGCAAACAGGTTATCGGAAAACTGTTTTTT
TRBV7-8	.	.	TRBJ2-1	CASSSRDFPNNEQFF	TGTGCCAGCAGCTCCCGGGACTTTCCAAACAATGAGCAGTTCTTC
TRBV28	.	.	TRBJ2-7	CASGGSTYEQYF	TGTGCCAGCGGAGGTTCTACCTACGAGCAGTACTTC
TRBV11-3	.	.	TRBJ2-5	CASSSRGGSKETQYF	TGTGCCAGCAGCTCCAGGGGCGGGAGTAAAGAGACCCAGTACTTC
TRBV11-2	.	.	TRBJ2-6	CASSLGGSVAGANVLTF	TGTGCCAGCAGCCTAGGCGGCTCGGTGGCTGGGGCCAACGTCCTGACTTTC
TRBV4-3	.	TRBD1	TRBJ1-2	CASSQRDRGPLPYGYTF	TGCGCCAGCAGCCAGCGGGACAGGGGACCTCTCCCCTATGGCTACACCTTC
TRBV7-9	few	.	TRBJ1-4	CASSSTGKEKLFF	TGTGCCAGCAGCTCAACAGGGAAAGAAAAACTGTTTTTT
TRBV30	.	TRBD2	TRBJ2-1	CAWRLAVYEQFF	TGTGCCTGGAGACTAGCGGTCTATGAGCAGTTCTTC
TRBV5-1	.	.	TRBJ1-1	CASSFTTQNTEAFF	TGCGCCAGCAGCTTCACAACCCAGAACACTGAAGCTTTCTTT
TRBV5-6	.	TRBD1	TRBJ2-7	CASSLGTGGYEQYF	TGTGCCAGCAGCTTGGGAACAGGGGGCTACGAGCAGTACTTC
TRBV28	.	.	TRBJ1-4	CASSMTGSTNEKLFF	TGTGCCAGCAGTATGACGGGGTCGACTAATGAAAAACTGTTTTTT
TRBV27	.	.	TRBJ1-1	CASSYRAHTEAFF	TGTGCCAGCAGTTACAGGGCCCACACTGAAGCTTTCTTT
TRBV6-5	.	TRBD2	TRBJ2-7	CASSYSSGPPYEQYF	TGTGCCAGCAGTTACTCTAGCGGGCCTCCCTACGAGCAGTACTTC
TRBV5-1	.	TRBD2	TRBJ2-1	CASSYGLAGVTEQFF	TGCGCCAGCAGCTACGGACTAGCGGGAGTCACTGAGCAGTTCTTC
TRBV28	few	.	TRBJ1-6	CASYRGGAYSPLHF	TGTGCCAGCTATCGTGGGGGGGCTTATTCACCCCTCCACTTT
TRBV18	.	.	TRBJ1-1	CASSIGQLNTEAFF	TGTGCCAGCTCTATCGGACAGCTGAACACTGAAGCTTTCTTT
TRBV29-1	few	.	TRBJ2-7	CSVDQNYEQYF	TGCAGCGTTGATCAGAACTACGAGCAGTACTTC
TRBV30	.	TRBD2	TRBJ2-1	CAFQRGGPHNEQFF	TGTGCCTTCCAGCGGGGAGGGCCCCACAATGAGCAGTTCTTC
TRBV7-6	few	.	TRBJ1-4	CASSLGRVANEKLFF	TGTGCCAGCAGCTTAGGGAGGGTAGCTAATGAAAAACTGTTTTTT
TRBV5-6	.	.	TRBJ2-3	CASSLMVTSTDTQYF	TGTGCCAGCAGCTTGATGGTGACTAGCACAGATACGCAGTATTTT
TRBV27	once	TRBD2	TRBJ2-1	CASSFGSGGNEQFF	TGTGCCAGCAGTTTCGGTAGCGGGGGTAATGAGCAGTTCTTC
TRBV18	.	.	TRBJ2-5	CASSPQGGETQYF	TGTGCCAGCTCACCACAAGGGGGAGAGACCCAGTACTTC
TRBV7-2	.	TRBD2	TRBJ2-7	CASSWGGGGTYEQYF	TGTGCCAGCAGCTGGGGCGGGGGAGGGACCTACGAGCAGTACTTC
TRBV6-6	.	TRBD1	TRBJ1-5	CASSYQGDSFNQPQHF	TGTGCCAGCAGTTACCAAGGGGACAGCTTCAATCAGCCCCAGCATTTT
TRBV7-2	.	TRBD1	TRBJ2-1	CASSSIRDSNNEQFF	TGTGCCAGCAGCTCGATCCGGGACAGCAACAATGAGCAGTTCTTC
TRBV7-9	.	.	TRBJ1-1	CATMRGGRNTEAFF	TGTGCCACGATGCGGGGCGGAAGAAACACTGAAGCTTTCTTT
TRBV2	few	TRBD1	TRBJ1-2	CASSRTGLGDYGYTF	TGTGCCAGCAGCCGGACAGGGTTGGGTGACTATGGCTACACCTTC
TRBV2	.	TRBD1	TRBJ2-2	CASSEQGVGELFF	TGTGCCAGCAGTGAACAGGGGGTCGGGGAGCTGTTTTTT
TRBV27	.	TRBD1	TRBJ2-7	CASSLGTASYEQYF	TGTGCCAGCAGTCTCGGGACAGCTTCCTACGAGCAGTACTTC
TRBV9	.	.	TRBJ1-1	CASSIPPGDGEAFF	TGTGCCAGCAGCATTCCCCCGGGGGACGGTGAGGCTTTCTTT